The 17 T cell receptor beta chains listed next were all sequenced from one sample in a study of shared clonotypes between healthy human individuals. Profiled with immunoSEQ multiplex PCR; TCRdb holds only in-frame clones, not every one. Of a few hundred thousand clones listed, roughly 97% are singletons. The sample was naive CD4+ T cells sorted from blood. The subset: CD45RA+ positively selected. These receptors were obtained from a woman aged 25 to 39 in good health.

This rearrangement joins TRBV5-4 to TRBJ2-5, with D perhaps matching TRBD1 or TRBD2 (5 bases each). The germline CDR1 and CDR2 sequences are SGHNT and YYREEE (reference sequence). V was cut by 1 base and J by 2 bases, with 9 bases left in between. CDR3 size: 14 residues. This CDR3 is CASSLFGGQETQYF. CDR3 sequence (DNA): TGTGCCAGCAGCTTGTTTGGGGGACAAGAGACCCAGTACTTC. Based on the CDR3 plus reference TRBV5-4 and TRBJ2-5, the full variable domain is ETGVTQSPTHLIKTRGQQVTLRCSSQSGHNTVSWYQQALGQGPQFIFQYYREEENGRGNFPPRFSGLQFPNYSSELNVNALELDDSALYLCASSLFGGQETQYFGPGTRLLVL.

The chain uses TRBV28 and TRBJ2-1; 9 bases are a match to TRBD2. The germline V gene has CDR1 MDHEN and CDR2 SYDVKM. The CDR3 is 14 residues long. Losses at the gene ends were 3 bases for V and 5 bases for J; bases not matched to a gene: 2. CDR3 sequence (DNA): TGTGCCAGCAGTTTGGCGGGAGGGGACAATGAGCAGTTCTTC. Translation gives CASSLAGGDNEQFF.

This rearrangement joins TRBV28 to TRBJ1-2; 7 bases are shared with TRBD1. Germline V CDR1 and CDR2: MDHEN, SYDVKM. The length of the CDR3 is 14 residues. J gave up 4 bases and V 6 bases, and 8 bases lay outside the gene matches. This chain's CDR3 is CASRRTGTAYGYTF. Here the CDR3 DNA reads TGTGCCAGCAGAAGAACCGGGACAGCCTATGGCTACACCTTC.

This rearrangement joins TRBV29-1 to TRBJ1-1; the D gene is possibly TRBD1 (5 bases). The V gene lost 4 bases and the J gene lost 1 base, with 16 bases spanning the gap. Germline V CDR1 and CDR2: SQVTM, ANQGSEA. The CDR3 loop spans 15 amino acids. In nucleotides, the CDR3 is TGCAGCGTTGTAGGAGGAGGGGTGGGGAACACTGAAGCTTTCTTT. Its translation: CSVVGGGVGNTEAFF.

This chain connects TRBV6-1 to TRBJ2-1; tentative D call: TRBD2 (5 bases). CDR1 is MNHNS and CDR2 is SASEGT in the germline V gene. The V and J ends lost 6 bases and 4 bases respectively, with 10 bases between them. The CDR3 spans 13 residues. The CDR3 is CASRDLNYNEQFF. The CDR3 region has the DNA TGTGCCAGCAGGGACTTGAATTACAATGAGCAGTTCTTC.

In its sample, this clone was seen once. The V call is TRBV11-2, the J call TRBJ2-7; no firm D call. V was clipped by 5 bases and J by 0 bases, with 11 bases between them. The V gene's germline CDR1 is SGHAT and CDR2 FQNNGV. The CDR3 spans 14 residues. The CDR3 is CASSPTANSYEQYF. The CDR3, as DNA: TGTGCCAGCAGCCCCACGGCGAACTCCTACGAGCAGTACTTC.

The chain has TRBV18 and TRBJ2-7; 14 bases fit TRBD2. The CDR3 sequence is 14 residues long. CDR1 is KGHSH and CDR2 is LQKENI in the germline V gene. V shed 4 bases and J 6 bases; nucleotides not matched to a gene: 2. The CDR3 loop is CASSLGLAGGEQYF. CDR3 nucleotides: TGTGCCAGCTCACTCGGACTAGCGGGAGGCGAGCAGTACTTC.

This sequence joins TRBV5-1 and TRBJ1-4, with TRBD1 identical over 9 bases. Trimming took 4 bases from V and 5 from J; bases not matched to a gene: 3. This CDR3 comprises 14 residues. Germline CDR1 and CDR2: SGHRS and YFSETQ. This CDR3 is CASSPGTGNEKLFF. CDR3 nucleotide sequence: TGCGCCAGCAGCCCCGGGACAGGGAATGAAAAACTGTTTTTT.

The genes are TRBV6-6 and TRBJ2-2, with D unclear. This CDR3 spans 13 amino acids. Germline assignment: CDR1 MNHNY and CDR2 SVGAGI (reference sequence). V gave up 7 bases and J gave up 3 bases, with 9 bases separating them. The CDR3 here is CASNYADTGELFF. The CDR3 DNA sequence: TGTGCCAGCAACTATGCGGACACCGGGGAGCTGTTTTTT.

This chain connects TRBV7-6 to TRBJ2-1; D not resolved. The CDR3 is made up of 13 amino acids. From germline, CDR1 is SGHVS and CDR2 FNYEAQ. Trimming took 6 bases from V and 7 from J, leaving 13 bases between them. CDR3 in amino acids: CASSVTEVNEQFF. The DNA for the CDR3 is TGTGCCAGCAGTGTTACAGAGGTAAATGAGCAGTTCTTC.

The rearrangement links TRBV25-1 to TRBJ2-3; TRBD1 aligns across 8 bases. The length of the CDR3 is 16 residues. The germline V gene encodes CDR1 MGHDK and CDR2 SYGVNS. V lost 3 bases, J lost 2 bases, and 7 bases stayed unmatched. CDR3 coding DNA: TGTGCCAGCAGTGACGGACAGGGTATTCCCACAGATACGCAGTATTTT. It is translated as CASSDGQGIPTDTQYF.

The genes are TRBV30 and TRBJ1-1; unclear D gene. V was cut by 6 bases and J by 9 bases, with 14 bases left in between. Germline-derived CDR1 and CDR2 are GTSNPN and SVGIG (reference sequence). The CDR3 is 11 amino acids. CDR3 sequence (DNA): TGTGCCTGTGTCCATGAGATTAAAGCTTTCTTT. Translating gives CACVHEIKAFF. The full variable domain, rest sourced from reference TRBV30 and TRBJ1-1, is SQTIHQWPATLVQPVGSPLSLECTVEGTSNPNLYWYRQAAGRGLQLLFYSVGIGQISSEVPQNLSASRPQDRQFILSSKKLLLSDSGFYLCACVHEIKAFFGQGTRLTVV.

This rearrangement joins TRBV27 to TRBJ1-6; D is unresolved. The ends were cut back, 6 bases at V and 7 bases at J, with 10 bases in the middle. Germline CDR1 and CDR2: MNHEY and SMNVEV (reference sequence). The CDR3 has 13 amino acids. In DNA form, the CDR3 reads TGTGCCAGCAGGCGGATCTTAAATTCACCCCTCCACTTT. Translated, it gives CASRRILNSPLHF.

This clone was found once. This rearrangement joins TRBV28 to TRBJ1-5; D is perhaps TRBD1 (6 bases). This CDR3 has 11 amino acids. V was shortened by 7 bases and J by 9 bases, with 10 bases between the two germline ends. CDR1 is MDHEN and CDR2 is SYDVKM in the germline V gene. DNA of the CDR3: TGTGCCAGCAACCTAGGGGGGCCCCAGCATTTT. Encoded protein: CASNLGGPQHF.

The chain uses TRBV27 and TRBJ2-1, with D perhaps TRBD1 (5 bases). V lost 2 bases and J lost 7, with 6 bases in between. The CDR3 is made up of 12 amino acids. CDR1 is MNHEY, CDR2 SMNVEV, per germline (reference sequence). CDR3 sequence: CASSLQGNEQFF. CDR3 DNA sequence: TGTGCCAGCAGTTTACAGGGAAATGAGCAGTTCTTC.

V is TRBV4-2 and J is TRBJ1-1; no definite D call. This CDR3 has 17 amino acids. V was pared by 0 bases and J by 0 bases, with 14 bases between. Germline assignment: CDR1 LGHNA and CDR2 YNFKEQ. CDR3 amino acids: CASSQDPGGLLNTEAFF. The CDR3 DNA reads TGTGCCAGCAGCCAAGATCCTGGAGGCCTACTGAACACTGAAGCTTTCTTT.

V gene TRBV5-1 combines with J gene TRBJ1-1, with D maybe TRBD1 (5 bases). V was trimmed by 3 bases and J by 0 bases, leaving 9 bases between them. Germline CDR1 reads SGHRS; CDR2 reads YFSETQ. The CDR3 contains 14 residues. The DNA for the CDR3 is TGCGCCAGCAGCTCCGGGACTCTGAACACTGAAGCTTTCTTT. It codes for CASSSGTLNTEAFF. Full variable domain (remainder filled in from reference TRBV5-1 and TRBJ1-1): KAGVTQTPRYLIKTRGQQVTLSCSPISGHRSVSWYQQTPGQGLQFLFEYFSETQRNKGNFPGRFSGRQFSNSRSEMNVSTLELGDSALYLCASSSGTLNTEAFFGQGTRLTVV.